Listed below are T cell receptor beta chains from one sample, sequenced in a study of T cells after yellow fever vaccination. From the 5' RACE reads, TCRdb called clonotypes with MiXCR, one entry per CDR3 protein. The profile shows hundreds of thousands of distinct CDR3 sequences, 10% to 15% of them singletons. The sample here was PBMCs, taken on the day of the yellow fever booster vaccination. These TCRs come from a man younger than 40 who received the YFV17D yellow fever vaccine. Each CDR3 is given with its conserved first and last residue. A D gene is named only where the DNA matches it firmly. Clone size is given for some rows only: seen once, a few or many times, or a class if the clone is expanded.

clone_size	j_call	v_call	d_call	cdr3_aa	cdr3_nt
few	TRBJ1-5	TRBV12-3/TRBV12-4	.	CASSFTFSVDQPQHF	TGTGCCAGCAGTTTTACATTTAGTGTGGATCAGCCCCAGCATTTT
.	TRBJ2-5	TRBV12-3/TRBV12-4	.	CASSRTTEETQYF	TGTGCCAGCAGTCGGACCACGGAAGAGACCCAGTACTTC
few	TRBJ2-1	TRBV5-5	.	CASSLGSGPNEQFF	TGTGCCAGCAGCTTGGGATCGGGGCCTAATGAGCAGTTCTTC
few	TRBJ2-3	TRBV7-9	.	CASRGAGGRTDTQYF	TGTGCCAGCAGGGGGGCCGGCGGGAGAACAGATACGCAGTATTTT
.	TRBJ2-1	TRBV7-2	.	CASSFLPGANEQFF	TGTGCCAGCAGCTTCTTACCGGGAGCAAATGAGCAGTTCTTC
many	TRBJ2-7	TRBV18	.	CASSPPSRPSEEQYF	TGTGCCAGCTCACCACCGTCAAGGCCATCGGAGGAGCAGTACTTC
few	TRBJ2-7	TRBV5-1	.	CASSPRGRTYEQYF	TGCGCCAGCAGCCCTCGGGGCCGGACTTACGAGCAGTACTTC
.	TRBJ2-7	TRBV6-1	.	CASQSDNDYEQYF	TGTGCCAGCCAATCCGACAACGATTACGAGCAGTACTTC
.	TRBJ2-7	TRBV7-9	.	CASSLVERGRYEQYF	TGTGCCAGCAGCTTGGTTGAACGGGGGAGGTACGAGCAGTACTTC
.	TRBJ1-2	TRBV20-1	TRBD1	CSAFSGTANYGYTF	TGCAGTGCGTTCTCCGGGACAGCTAACTATGGCTACACCTTC
few	TRBJ2-3	TRBV5-1	TRBD2	CASSGGLAAIPTDTQYF	TGCGCCAGCAGCGGCGGACTAGCTGCAATACCCACAGATACGCAGTATTTT
.	TRBJ2-5	TRBV27	.	CASSSAYQETQYF	TGTGCCAGCAGTTCGGCGTACCAAGAGACCCAGTACTTC
.	TRBJ2-7	TRBV20-1	.	CCAPPASGGLGEQYF	TGCTGTGCCCCACCCGCGAGTGGTGGGTTAGGCGAGCAGTACTTC
.	TRBJ1-5	TRBV6-7	TRBD1	CASSYSIGRGPVPQHF	TGTGCCAGCAGTTACTCGATTGGCAGGGGGCCCGTACCCCAGCATTTT
many	TRBJ1-1	TRBV7-2	TRBD1	CASMGQANTEAFF	TGTGCCAGCATGGGACAGGCAAACACTGAAGCTTTCTTT
many	TRBJ2-7	TRBV28	TRBD1	CASRTPTGIEQYF	TGTGCCAGCAGAACTCCGACAGGGATCGAGCAGTACTTC
.	TRBJ2-3	TRBV4-3	.	CASSQVLGSTDTQYF	TGCGCCAGCAGCCAAGTACTAGGGAGCACAGATACGCAGTATTTT
.	TRBJ2-7	TRBV20-1	.	CSASGGTAGYEQYF	TGCAGTGCTAGTGGAGGGACCGCGGGCTACGAGCAGTACTTC
.	TRBJ2-1	TRBV20-1	TRBD2	CSASILAGDNEQFF	TGCAGTGCTAGTATACTAGCGGGAGATAATGAGCAGTTCTTC
.	TRBJ1-5	TRBV28	.	CASIAGNNQPQHF	TGTGCCAGCATAGCAGGGAACAATCAGCCCCAGCATTTT
few	TRBJ2-3	TRBV6-5	TRBD2	CASSYGRVETQDTQYF	TGTGCCAGCAGTTACGGGAGGGTGGAGACGCAGGATACGCAGTATTTT
.	TRBJ2-1	TRBV3-1	TRBD2	CASSPGSGPYNEQFF	TGTGCCAGCAGCCCGGGTAGCGGGCCGTACAATGAGCAGTTCTTC
many	TRBJ1-5	TRBV5-5	.	CASSLGQANQPQHF	TGTGCCAGCAGCTTGGGGCAAGCTAATCAGCCCCAGCATTTT
many	TRBJ2-1	TRBV20-1	.	CSARDFGGDSPSGYNEQFF	TGCAGTGCTAGAGATTTTGGCGGGGACAGCCCTTCGGGCTACAATGAGCAGTTCTTC
.	TRBJ2-2	TRBV7-9	.	CASPDRKPTGELFF	TGTGCCAGCCCCGACAGAAAGCCCACCGGGGAGCTGTTTTTT
few	TRBJ2-1	TRBV20-1	TRBD1	CSARRGRGSYNEQFF	TGCAGTGCTCGCAGGGGGCGAGGCTCCTACAATGAGCAGTTCTTC
few	TRBJ1-2	TRBV27	.	CASWTWGGHGYTF	TGTGCCAGCTGGACATGGGGGGGGCATGGCTACACCTTC
few	TRBJ2-7	TRBV12-3/TRBV12-4	.	CASSFQGSDEQYF	TGTGCCAGCAGTTTTCAGGGATCGGACGAGCAGTACTTC
.	TRBJ2-1	TRBV19	.	CASSLGQGSVVEQFF	TGTGCCAGTAGTTTGGGCCAAGGCTCAGTTGTTGAGCAGTTCTTC
few	TRBJ2-2	TRBV3-1	TRBD2	CASSLGLAGEPGELFF	TGTGCCAGCAGCCTGGGACTAGCGGGAGAACCCGGGGAGCTGTTTTTT
.	TRBJ2-7	TRBV12-5	TRBD2	CASGTGTSGSPSYEQYF	TGTGCTAGTGGAACCGGGACTAGCGGGAGTCCCTCCTACGAGCAGTACTTC
.	TRBJ1-4	TRBV15	.	CATSRGGATNEKLFF	TGTGCCACCAGCAGAGGAGGGGCTACTAATGAAAAACTGTTTTTT
many	TRBJ2-4	TRBV7-2	TRBD2	CATARDSLSGRTNIQYF	TGTGCCACAGCCCGGGACTCCCTTAGCGGGAGGACGAACATTCAGTACTTC
many	TRBJ2-7	TRBV7-2	TRBD2	CASSWTSGSYEQYF	TGCGCCAGCAGCTGGACTAGCGGGTCCTACGAGCAGTACTTC
.	TRBJ1-1	TRBV20-1	.	CSALGLNTEAFF	TGCAGTGCTCTGGGGCTGAACACTGAAGCTTTCTTT
few	TRBJ1-6	TRBV3-1	.	CASSQPGPLAPLHF	TGTGCCAGCAGCCAACCCGGGCCTCTCGCACCCCTCCACTTT
.	TRBJ2-5	TRBV29-1	.	CSVEKVGAQETQYF	TGCAGCGTTGAAAAGGTTGGGGCCCAAGAGACCCAGTACTTC
few	TRBJ2-1	TRBV7-9	.	CASSLIGKREVNEQFF	TGTGCCAGCAGCTTAATCGGAAAGAGGGAGGTAAATGAGCAGTTCTTC
.	TRBJ2-7	TRBV20-1	.	CSARGDSSYEQYF	TGCAGTGCTAGAGGCGATAGCAGCTACGAGCAGTACTTC
many	TRBJ1-6	TRBV7-6	TRBD1	CASSLSTGGGSPLHF	TGTGCCAGCAGCTTATCAACAGGGGGCGGTTCACCCCTCCACTTT
few	TRBJ2-1	TRBV12-3/TRBV12-4	.	CASSTGSGINEQFF	TGTGCCAGCAGTACAGGGTCGGGCATCAATGAGCAGTTCTTC
.	TRBJ2-7	TRBV20-1	TRBD2	CSARQYTGGSDEQYF	TGCAGTGCTAGACAGTACACGGGAGGGTCCGACGAGCAGTACTTC
few	TRBJ2-1	TRBV6-2/TRBV6-3	TRBD2	CASSTRTSGPSYNEQFF	TGTGCCAGCAGTACCCGGACTAGCGGCCCTTCCTACAATGAGCAGTTCTTC
few	TRBJ2-4	TRBV5-1	.	CASSLGGPGIQYF	TGCGCCAGCAGCCTGGGGGGCCCGGGGATTCAGTACTTC
few	TRBJ1-5	TRBV20-1	.	CSAKSGTSNQPQHF	TGCAGTGCTAAATCAGGTACTAGCAATCAGCCCCAGCATTTT
.	TRBJ2-2	TRBV27	.	CASSLFSNTGELFF	TGTGCCAGCAGTTTATTTTCGAACACCGGGGAGCTGTTTTTT
few	TRBJ2-1	TRBV7-9	.	CASSLVGTAYNEQFF	TGTGCCAGCAGCTTAGTTGGGACGGCCTACAATGAGCAGTTCTTC